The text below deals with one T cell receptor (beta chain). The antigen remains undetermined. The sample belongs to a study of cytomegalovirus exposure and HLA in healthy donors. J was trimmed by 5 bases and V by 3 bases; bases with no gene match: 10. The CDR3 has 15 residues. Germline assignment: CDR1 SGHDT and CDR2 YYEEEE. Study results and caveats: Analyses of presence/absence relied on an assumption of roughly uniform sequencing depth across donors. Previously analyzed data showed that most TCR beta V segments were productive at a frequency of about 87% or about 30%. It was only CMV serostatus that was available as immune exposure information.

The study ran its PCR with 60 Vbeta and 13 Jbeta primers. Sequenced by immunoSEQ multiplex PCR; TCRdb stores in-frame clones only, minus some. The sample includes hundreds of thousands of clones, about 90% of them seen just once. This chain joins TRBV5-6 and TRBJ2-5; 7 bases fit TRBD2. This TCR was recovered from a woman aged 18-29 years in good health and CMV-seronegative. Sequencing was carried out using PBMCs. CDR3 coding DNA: TGTGCCAGCAGCTCCTTAGCTGGGAGGGACGAGACCCAGTACTTC. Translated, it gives CASSSLAGRDETQYF.